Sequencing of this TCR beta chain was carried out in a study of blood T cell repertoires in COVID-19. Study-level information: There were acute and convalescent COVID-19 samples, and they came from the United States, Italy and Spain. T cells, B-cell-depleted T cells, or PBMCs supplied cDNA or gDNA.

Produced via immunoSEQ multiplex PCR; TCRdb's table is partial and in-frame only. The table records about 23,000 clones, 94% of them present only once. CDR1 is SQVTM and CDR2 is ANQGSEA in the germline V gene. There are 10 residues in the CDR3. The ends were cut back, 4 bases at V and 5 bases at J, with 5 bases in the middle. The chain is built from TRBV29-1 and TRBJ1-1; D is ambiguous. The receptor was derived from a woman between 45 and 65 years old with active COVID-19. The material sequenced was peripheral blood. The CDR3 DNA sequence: TGCAGCGTTGTTCATACTGAAGCTTTCTTT. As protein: CSVVHTEAFF.